The 20 T cell receptor beta chains reported below all come from one sample, sequenced in a study of CXCR3-negative and CXCR3-positive naive CD8 T cells. cDNA libraries for TRB were generated by 5' RACE incorporating UMI labels. No DNA is given; TCRdb re-called the 5' RACE reads and lists each CDR3 protein once. Recorded here are tens of thousands of distinct CDR3 sequences; the top ten clones represent about 1.4%. Sequencing input: naive CXCR3- CD8+ T cells from blood. Subset meaning: CD45RO-CCR7+CD27+CD95- naive CD8+ T cells lacking CXCR3 (TNR3-). Receptor source: a human donor in good health. Some clones in this sample may be carry-over from other donors' samples.

V is TRBV9 and J is TRBJ2-1; TCRdb's assignment of TRBD1 cannot be checked, as there is no DNA. This CDR3 contains 15 residues. Per the germline V gene, CDR1 is SGDLS and CDR2 is YYNGEE. Here the CDR3 reads CASSASGGAYNEQFF.

The chain joins TRBV28 to TRBJ1-3. There are 11 residues in the CDR3. CDR1 is MDHEN and CDR2 is SYDVKM in the germline V gene. CDR3 amino acids: CASGVRATIYF.

J is TRBJ2-3 and V is TRBV4-3; TCRdb calls TRBD1, which cannot be checked without DNA. CDR3 length: 17 amino acids. Germline V CDR1 and CDR2: LGHNA, YSLEER. The chain's CDR3 is CASSQEPGRYDADTQYF.

This CDR3 reads CASSYRNGYEQYF. The chain combines TRBV27 with TRBJ2-7. There are 13 residues in the CDR3. Germline V gene sequence: CDR1 MNHEY, CDR2 SMNVEV (reference sequence).

The CDR3 protein is CSAKLQGLPTMEPQHF. The V call is TRBV20-1, the J call TRBJ1-5. Looked up from germline, CDR1 is DFQATT and CDR2 is SNEGSKA (reference sequence). The CDR3 runs 16 residues.

V is TRBV9 and J is TRBJ2-2. The CDR3 has 13 amino acids. Per germline, CDR1 SGDLS and CDR2 YYNGEE. The CDR3 loop reads CASSSLYPGELFF.

V is TRBV28 and J is TRBJ2-6; TCRdb's D call of TRBD2 is untestable without DNA. This CDR3 has 15 residues. From germline, CDR1 is MDHEN and CDR2 SYDVKM. The CDR3 sequence is CASSLGLSGANVLTF.

J is TRBJ2-2 and V is TRBV15; the TCRdb D gene call, TRBD2, has no DNA to confirm it. The CDR3 length is 16 residues. From germline, CDR1 is LNHNV and CDR2 YYDKDF (reference sequence). CDR3 loop: CATSREPGVATGELFF.

The CDR3: CASSPTSGGARKSSYNEQFF. This sequence joins TRBV3-1 and TRBJ2-1; the TRBD2 assignment by TCRdb is unverifiable without DNA. Germline V gene data show CDR1 as LGHDT and CDR2 as YNNKEL (reference sequence). The CDR3 totals 20 residues.

J is TRBJ2-7 and V is TRBV23-1; the TCRdb D gene call, TRBD1, has no DNA to confirm it. TRBV23-1 is labeled an ORF, and its function is uncertain. The CDR3 runs to 15 residues. The CDR3 loop reads CASSLPGRRLGEQYF.

This chain connects TRBV7-8 to TRBJ2-7; TCRdb calls TRBD2, which cannot be checked without DNA. Germline assignment: CDR1 SGHVS and CDR2 FQNEAQ. The CDR3 totals 14 residues. The CDR3: CASSSSAGPYEQYF.

The V gene is TRBV9, the J gene TRBJ2-3; TCRdb returns TRBD2, unconfirmable since there is no DNA. The CDR3 extends over 14 amino acids. The V gene's germline CDR1 is SGDLS and CDR2 YYNGEE. The CDR3: CASSTSGRGDTQYF.

The gene calls are TRBV4-2 and TRBJ2-7; the TCRdb call, TRBD1, lacks DNA for checking. This CDR3 spans 18 amino acids. Germline assignment: CDR1 LGHNA and CDR2 YNFKEQ. The CDR3 sequence: CASSPTEARTGGLGEQYF.

The chain links TRBV11-2 to TRBJ2-5; the D call of TRBD2 rests on TCRdb alone, since no DNA is present to check it. Per germline, CDR1 SGHAT and CDR2 FQNNGV. CDR3 size: 16 residues. The chain's CDR3 is CASSLASSGGEETQYF.

J is TRBJ2-7 and V is TRBV29-1; TCRdb's D call, TRBD1, is unchecked because there is no DNA. CDR3 size: 14 residues. Germline CDR1 SQVTM, CDR2 ANQGSEA. The CDR3 region is CSVIGRRTSYEQYF.

The chain recombines TRBV7-8 with TRBJ2-2; TCRdb's D call of TRBD1 is untestable without DNA. The CDR3 length is 15 residues. The germline V gene has CDR1 SGHVS and CDR2 FQNEAQ. The CDR3 sequence: CASSRWEQGTGELFF.

This chain joins TRBV19 and TRBJ2-3. The CDR3 runs 15 residues. In germline, CDR1 is LNHDA, CDR2 SQIVND (reference sequence). CDR3 residues: CASSLPYGQPDTQYF. The variable domain in full, completed from reference TRBV19 and TRBJ2-3, reads DGGITQSPKYLFRKEGQNVTLSCEQNLNHDAMYWYRQDPGQGLRLIYYSQIVNDFQKGDIAEGYSVSREKKESFPLTVTSAQKNPTAFYLCASSLPYGQPDTQYFGPGTRLTVL.

The rearrangement uses TRBV7-2 and TRBJ2-7. CDR3 size: 15 residues. Germline V gene lookup returns CDR1 SGHTA and CDR2 FQGNSA. The CDR3 sequence is CASSSELGPSYEQYF.

This rearrangement joins TRBV12-3 or TRBV12-4 to TRBJ2-3; TCRdb's D call of TRBD2 is untestable without DNA. The CDR3 is 16 residues long. This chain's CDR3 is CASSSLPTPATDTQYF.

The chain joins TRBV28 to TRBJ2-7; lacking DNA, the TRBD2 call made by TCRdb goes unchecked. The CDR3 has 13 amino acids. Per the germline V gene, CDR1 is MDHEN and CDR2 is SYDVKM. The CDR3 here is CASFWRDGYEQYF.